This record covers a single T cell receptor beta chain. The target antigen is unknown. The germline CDR1 and CDR2 sequences are WSHSY and SAAADI. Trimming cost V 4 bases and J 2 bases; bases outside gene matches: 11. This CDR3 region has 16 residues. This sample is drawn from a study of vaccination and CD4 T cells after COVID-19. As to treatment: approximately 9-day PBMC culture with coronavirus spike peptide pools or control peptides (ViraFEST assay). Scientists ran DNA taken from cultured CD4+ T cells through the Oncomine TCR Beta short-read assay for sequencing. TCRdb independently ran MiXCR on the PCR reads; one entry per CDR3 protein. The data hold fewer than 15,000 distinct CDR3 sequences, with 25% to 35% observed a single time.

J is TRBJ2-7 and V is TRBV10-2, with 7 bases lining up with TRBD2. The sample was CD4+ T cells from blood, cultured in vitro, taken before SARS-CoV-2 vaccination. This receptor was identified in a human donor who received a COVID-19 vaccine. In DNA form, the CDR3 reads TGCGCCAGCAGTGTCCTAAGGGATGGACTAGCCTACGAGCAGTACTTC. It translates to CASSVLRDGLAYEQYF.